Below are 8 T cell receptor beta chains sequenced from a single sample in a study of breast tumors, draining lymph nodes, adjacent tissues. Samples came from axillary lymph nodes draining the breast cancer. In TCRdb, the multiplex PCR reads were re-called with MiXCR into one record per CDR3 protein. Counted here are fewer than 150,000 distinct CDR3 sequences, 21% occurring once; the ten biggest clones make up 2.2%. Sequences were obtained from axillary lymph node tissue. These receptors all stem from a female donor with breast cancer. Some clones in this sample may be carry-over from other donors' samples.

This clonotype was counted ten times or more. The chain is built from TRBV10-1 and TRBJ2-1; a possible D gene is TRBD2 (6 bases). The CDR3 has 14 residues. The ends were cut back, 0 bases at V and 8 bases at J, with 11 bases in the middle. The germline V gene encodes CDR1 WNHNN and CDR2 SYGVQD (reference sequence). Here the CDR3 DNA reads TGCGCCAGCAGTGAGTCGAATTGGGAGGATGAGCAGTTCTTC. It codes for CASSESNWEDEQFF.

DNA of the CDR3: TGTGCCAGTAGTATAGAACCAGCCAGCACCGGGGAGCTGTTTTTT. Translation: CASSIEPASTGELFF. The chain employs TRBV19 and TRBJ2-2; unclear D gene. CDR3 length: 15 amino acids. V was trimmed by 0 bases and J by 4 bases, leaving 9 bases between them. CDR1 is LNHDA, CDR2 SQIVND, per germline (reference sequence).

This clonotype was seen ten or more times. This chain links TRBV19 with TRBJ2-1; 9 bases map to TRBD2. The J segment lost 5 bases and the V segment lost 5 bases, leaving 13 bases of the junction unmatched. This CDR3 is built from 17 residues. Germline CDR1 reads LNHDA; CDR2 reads SQIVND (reference sequence). The CDR3 coding sequence is TGTGCCAGTAGTCCTGTCCTTTTGACTAGCGGACACAATGAGCAGTTCTTC. Residues: CASSPVLLTSGHNEQFF.

CDR3 protein: CASSFGTSDTDTQYF. CDR3 bases: TGTGCCAGCAGTTTCGGGACTAGCGACACAGATACGCAGTATTTT. V and J are TRBV28 and TRBJ2-3; 10 nucleotides agree with TRBD2. V trimming: 3 bases; J trimming: 2 bases; junction bases outside the gene matches: 2. Germline CDR1 and CDR2: MDHEN and SYDVKM. The CDR3 totals 15 residues.

This clonotype occurred many times. The V and J genes are TRBV5-1 and TRBJ2-7; TRBD2 agrees at 8 bases. Trimming cost V 2 bases and J 6 bases; bases outside gene matches: 4. This CDR3 comprises 13 residues. Germline CDR1 reads SGHRS; CDR2 reads YFSETQ. Here the CDR3 reads CASSFSGSSEQYF. CDR3 DNA sequence: TGCGCCAGCAGCTTCAGCGGGAGTAGCGAGCAGTACTTC.

This clonotype was found a few times. This sequence may be a read error, since a much larger clone differs from it by one base. The V gene is TRBV7-6, the J gene TRBJ2-5; D perhaps matches TRBD2 (6 bases). Trimming took 3 bases from V and 9 from J, leaving 11 bases between them. The CDR3 consists of 12 residues. Germline-derived CDR1 and CDR2 are SGHVS and FNYEAQ. The CDR3 sequence is CASSLDGEAQYF. The DNA of the CDR3 is TGTGCCAGCAGCTTGGATGGGGAGGCCCAGTACTTC. Filled out from reference TRBV7-6 and TRBJ2-5, the complete variable domain reads GAGVSQSPRYKVTKRGQDVALRCDPISGHVSLYWYRQALGQGPEFLTYFNYEAQQDKSGLPNDRFSAERPEGSISTLTIQRTEQRDSAMYRCASSLDGEAQYFGPGTRLLVL.

This clonotype was picked up a small number of times. The chain joins TRBV6-5 to TRBJ1-2; D may be TRBD1 (5 bases). The CDR3 covers 15 residues. CDR1 and CDR2 (germline): MNHEY, SVGAGI. Trimming took off 0 bases at V and 1 base at J, with 9 bases between the two ends. The CDR3 sequence: CASSYSSGVNYGYTF. The CDR3 nucleotides are TGTGCCAGCAGTTACTCATCGGGGGTTAACTATGGCTACACCTTC.

In this sample, this clonotype turned up many times. The CDR3 nucleotides are TGTGCCAGCAGCTCCGCACAGATGGGCGAGCAGTACTTC. Its translation is CASSSAQMGEQYF. V and J are TRBV7-8 and TRBJ2-7, with D hard to call. CDR1 SGHVS and CDR2 FQNEAQ come from the germline V gene. V was shortened by 4 bases and J by 6 bases, with 13 bases between the two germline ends. This CDR3 is built from 13 residues. Full variable domain (remainder filled in from reference TRBV7-8 and TRBJ2-7): GAGVSQSPRYKVAKRGQDVALRCDPISGHVSLFWYQQALGQGPEFLTYFQNEAQLDKSGLPSDRFFAERPEGSVSTLKIQRTQQEDSAVYLCASSSAQMGEQYFGPGTRLTVT.